Below are 11 T cell receptor beta chains sequenced from a single sample in a study of T cells in narcolepsy. Assay: immunoSEQ multiplex PCR; the TCRdb copy retains only in-frame clones and omits some. The sample has about 14,000 clones; 85% to 90% are singletons. Sample: CD45RA- memory CD4+ T cells from PBMCs. These receptors were taken from a human donor with narcolepsy.

The chain carries TRBV7-6 and TRBJ1-4; TRBD1 is a possible D gene (6 bases). CDR3 length: 16 amino acids. The V end was cut by 5 bases, the J end by 4 bases, with 17 bases between. Looked up from germline, CDR1 is SGHVS and CDR2 is FNYEAQ. CDR3 sequence reads: CASSPTRGGINEKLFF. The CDR3 DNA reads as TGTGCCAGCAGCCCCACGAGGGGGGGGATTAATGAAAAACTGTTTTTT.

V and J are TRBV19 and TRBJ1-3, with D perhaps matching TRBD1 (5 bases). V shed 0 bases and J shed 0 bases, with 15 bases lying between them. The germline CDR1 and CDR2 sequences are LNHDA and SQIVND (reference sequence). The CDR3 is 18 amino acids. The CDR3 spells CASSIDKETANSGNTIYF. For the CDR3, the DNA is TGTGCCAGTAGTATAGATAAGGAGACAGCGAACTCTGGAAACACCATATATTTT.

A single count supports this clone. The chain employs TRBV9 and TRBJ2-1; 10 positions agree with TRBD1. Germline CDR1 reads SGDLS; CDR2 reads YYNGEE. Germline trimming cut 4 bases from V and 7 bases from J; bases unmatched to any gene: 5. This CDR3 comprises 14 residues. In nucleotides, the CDR3 is TGTGCCAGCAGCCCCCAGGGACAGGGGAATGAGCAGTTCTTC. Its protein product is CASSPQGQGNEQFF. The complete variable domain, with remaining parts taken from reference TRBV9 and TRBJ2-1, reads DSGVTQTPKHLITATGQRVTLRCSPRSGDLSVYWYQQSLDQGLQFLIQYYNGEERAKGNILERFSAQQFPDLHSELNLSSLELGDSALYFCASSPQGQGNEQFFGPGTRLTVL.

The gene calls are TRBV5-1 and TRBJ2-7; D is undetermined. Germline V gives CDR1 SGHRS, CDR2 YFSETQ. CDR3 size: 14 residues. Trimming shortened V by 0 bases and J by 0 bases, and 7 bases separated the two germline ends. The CDR3 region is CASSLAQVSYEQYF. Written as DNA, the CDR3 is TGCGCCAGCAGCTTGGCCCAGGTCTCCTACGAGCAGTACTTC.

The rearrangement joins TRBV19 to TRBJ1-1; no clear D. The CDR3 spans 11 residues. Germline V gives CDR1 LNHDA, CDR2 SQIVND (reference sequence). The V end was cut by 5 bases, the J end by 3 bases, with 4 bases between. The CDR3: CASSFDTEAFF. The DNA of the CDR3 is TGTGCCAGTAGTTTCGACACTGAAGCTTTCTTT.

J is TRBJ2-7 and V is TRBV5-1; 7 bases line up with TRBD1. Germline values: CDR1 SGHRS, CDR2 YFSETQ. V was pared by 0 bases and J by 0 bases, with 3 bases of the junction left unmatched. The CDR3 has 15 residues. The CDR3 DNA sequence: TGCGCCAGCAGCTTGGAACAGGGGACCTCCTACGAGCAGTACTTC. This gives the protein CASSLEQGTSYEQYF.

This chain connects TRBV5-3 to TRBJ2-2; possible D gene TRBD2, 6 bases. TRBV5-3 is filed as an ORF, its function uncertain. The V end was cut by 4 bases, the J end by 1 base, with 23 bases between. This CDR3 is 19 amino acids long. The CDR3 sequence: CARSGGTACGTKNTGELFF. The DNA for the CDR3 is TGTGCCAGAAGCGGAGGGACTGCTTGTGGGACCAAGAACACCGGGGAGCTGTTTTTT.

The chain links TRBV10-3 to TRBJ2-2, with a tentative D call TRBD1 (5 bases). The CDR3 spans 16 residues. The germline V gene has CDR1 ENHRY and CDR2 SYGVKD. V lost 0 bases, J lost 6 bases, and 14 bases lay in between. CDR3 sequence reads: CAISESSPKGAGELFF. In DNA form, the CDR3 reads TGTGCCATCAGTGAGTCAAGTCCTAAAGGGGCCGGGGAGCTGTTTTTT.

J is TRBJ2-1 and V is TRBV7-3, with a tentative D call TRBD2 (6 bases). Germline V lookup: CDR1 SGHTA, CDR2 FQGTGA. With 0 bases removed from V and 8 bases from J, the gap between germline ends came to 17 bases. The CDR3 has 16 amino acids. The chain's CDR3 is CASSLTSGALRDEQFF. CDR3 nucleotide sequence: TGTGCCAGCAGCTTAACTAGCGGTGCCCTTCGTGATGAGCAGTTCTTC.

V gene TRBV2 combines with J gene TRBJ1-5; TRBD1 aligns across 12 bases. V gave up 8 bases and J gave up 6 bases; unmatched junction bases: 2. The CDR3 totals 13 residues. Germline CDR1 is SNHLY and CDR2 is FYNNEI. In DNA form, the CDR3 reads TGTGCCAGCGGGACAGGGGGCGTTCAGCCCCAGCATTTT. It codes for CASGTGGVQPQHF.

The chain recombines TRBV4-2 with TRBJ2-7; 12 bases match TRBD2. The CDR3 has 15 amino acids. The V and J ends lost 0 bases and 4 bases, in that order; junction bases with no gene match: 1. Germline CDR1 LGHNA, CDR2 YNFKEQ. Written as DNA, the CDR3 is TGTGCCAGCAGCCAAGAACTAGCGGGAGGATACGAGCAGTACTTC. Protein product: CASSQELAGGYEQYF.